A single sample gave rise to the 18 T cell receptor beta chains below, sequenced in a study of cytomegalovirus exposure and HLA in healthy donors. Primers for the PCR totalled 60 Vbeta and 13 Jbeta. TCRdb keeps only in-frame clones here, not all; method: immunoSEQ multiplex PCR. Among 150,000 to 200,000 clones, about 80% were seen once, and the ten largest hold approximately 1%. Sequencing used PBMCs. Every receptor here comes from a woman aged 40 to 50 in good health and CMV-seronegative.

The chain is built from TRBV5-1 and TRBJ1-2; D is ambiguous. The V gene lost 7 bases and the J gene lost 6 bases, with 22 bases spanning the gap. The germline gives CDR1 SGHRS, CDR2 YFSETQ. The CDR3 length is 15 residues. This CDR3 is CASRTGSYEWDGYTF. The CDR3 DNA is TGCGCCAGCCGAACGGGGAGCTACGAATGGGATGGCTACACCTTC.

The CDR3 DNA sequence: TGTGCCAGCTTAAGGACAGGGCCGGGGCAGCCCCAGCATTTT. Its translation is CASLRTGPGQPQHF. The chain uses TRBV2 and TRBJ1-5; 8 nucleotides line up with TRBD1. The germline V gene encodes CDR1 SNHLY and CDR2 FYNNEI. V lost 8 bases, J lost 7 bases, and 10 bases stayed unmatched. The length of the CDR3 is 14 residues.

The CDR3 DNA reads as TGTGCCAGCAGTCGGGTAACAGGGGCCCTATCCTACGAGCAGTACTTC. Protein sequence: CASSRVTGALSYEQYF. The gene calls are TRBV27 and TRBJ2-7; 7 bases fit TRBD1. Unmatched junction bases numbered 11, after V lost 5 bases and J lost 1 base. Germline lookup yields CDR1 MNHEY and CDR2 SMNVEV (reference sequence). CDR3 length: 16 amino acids.

This clone was detected only once. This sequence joins TRBV4-1 and TRBJ1-3; 7 nucleotides align to TRBD1. With 3 bases clipped from V and 0 bases from J, the junction kept 8 bases outside the gene matches. Germline CDR1 reads MGHRA; CDR2 reads YSYEKL. This CDR3 has 17 residues. The CDR3 spells CASSQEGQLSSGNTIYF. As DNA, the CDR3 is TGCGCCAGCAGCCAGGAGGGACAGCTGAGCTCTGGAAACACCATATATTTT.

This chain links TRBV5-4 with TRBJ1-2, with 8 bases aligning to TRBD1. V was pared by 0 bases and J by 4 bases, with 5 bases of the junction left unmatched. The germline CDR1 and CDR2 sequences are SGHNT and YYREEE (reference sequence). The CDR3 is 15 amino acids. The CDR3 is CASSLGQGPSYGYTF. The CDR3 nucleotides read TGTGCCAGCAGCTTGGGACAGGGGCCCAGCTATGGCTACACCTTC.

This rearrangement joins TRBV5-1 to TRBJ2-2; no clear D. This CDR3 comprises 12 residues. The V end lost 1 base, the J end lost 6 bases, and 4 bases lay between the germline ends. Germline V gene sequence: CDR1 SGHRS, CDR2 YFSETQ. CDR3 in DNA: TGCGCCAGCAGCTTGAGCCCCGGGGAGCTGTTTTTT. Protein: CASSLSPGELFF. The whole variable domain, remainder taken from reference TRBV5-1 and TRBJ2-2, is KAGVTQTPRYLIKTRGQQVTLSCSPISGHRSVSWYQQTPGQGLQFLFEYFSETQRNKGNFPGRFSGRQFSNSRSEMNVSTLELGDSALYLCASSLSPGELFFGEGSRLTVL.

The chain has TRBV5-5 and TRBJ2-7, with D perhaps matching TRBD2 (7 bases). This CDR3 spans 15 amino acids. The germline V and J ends were trimmed by 6 bases and 3 bases, with 19 bases remaining between them. CDR1 and CDR2 from the germline V gene are SGHKS and YYEKEE (reference sequence). The CDR3 region is CASTPGGHIGYEQYF. In DNA, the CDR3 is TGTGCCAGCACTCCCGGGGGGCACATTGGCTACGAGCAGTACTTC.

The chain has TRBV5-1 and TRBJ2-1; 7 bases line up with TRBD2. The CDR3 covers 14 residues. Germline CDR1 reads SGHRS; CDR2 reads YFSETQ. With V trimmed by 5 bases and J by 6 bases, 8 bases remained unmatched. CDR3: CASRVRASGNEQFF. CDR3 in DNA: TGCGCCAGCAGAGTAAGGGCTAGCGGCAATGAGCAGTTCTTC. Using reference TRBV5-1 and TRBJ2-1 for the parts outside the CDR3, the full variable domain is KAGVTQTPRYLIKTRGQQVTLSCSPISGHRSVSWYQQTPGQGLQFLFEYFSETQRNKGNFPGRFSGRQFSNSRSEMNVSTLELGDSALYLCASRVRASGNEQFFGPGTRLTVL.

V and J are TRBV15 and TRBJ2-7; D may be TRBD1 (5 bases). V lost 0 bases and J lost 2, with 17 bases in between. CDR3 length: 17 residues. Germline V gene data show CDR1 as LNHNV and CDR2 as YYDKDF (reference sequence). As DNA, the CDR3 is TGTGCCACCAGCAGAGATAGGGGCAAGGCCGACCCCTACGAGCAGTACTTC. Its translation is CATSRDRGKADPYEQYF.

This clone was seen once. The gene calls are TRBV27 and TRBJ1-1; D may be TRBD1 (6 bases). This CDR3 has 15 residues. Trimming cost V 8 bases and J 1 base, with 17 bases left between them. CDR1 is MNHEY and CDR2 is SMNVEV in the germline V gene (reference sequence). CDR3 loop: CASAPRGLQNTEAFF. In DNA, the CDR3 is TGTGCCAGCGCTCCCAGGGGCCTCCAGAACACTGAAGCTTTCTTT.

This clone appeared a few times. CDR3 in amino acids: CASTYQGRVEAFF. The DNA for the CDR3 is TGTGCCAGCACCTATCAGGGGAGGGTTGAAGCTTTCTTT. J is TRBJ1-1 and V is TRBV2; tentatively, D is TRBD1 (6 bases). Looked up from germline, CDR1 is SNHLY and CDR2 is FYNNEI. Deletions cut 7 bases from V and 7 bases from J, with 16 bases between. This CDR3 has 13 amino acids.

This clone was seen more than once but under ten times. The chain has TRBV6-1 and TRBJ2-7, with 7 positions matching TRBD2. With V trimmed by 1 base and J by 3 bases, 9 bases remained unmatched. The germline V gene has CDR1 MNHNS and CDR2 SASEGT. The CDR3 totals 16 residues. CDR3 sequence: CASSEVQAGIDYEQYF. Written as DNA, the CDR3 is TGTGCCAGCAGTGAAGTGCAAGCGGGGATCGACTACGAGCAGTACTTC.

The gene calls are TRBV9 and TRBJ2-7; 7 nucleotides line up with TRBD1. V shed 0 bases, J shed 4 bases, and the junction held 13 bases outside the gene matches. Germline V gene lookup returns CDR1 SGDLS and CDR2 YYNGEE. There are 17 residues in the CDR3. The CDR3 nucleotides are TGTGCCAGCAGCGTAGACCGCGAAGGGGACAGTTTATACGAGCAGTACTTC. Amino acid sequence: CASSVDREGDSLYEQYF.

The rearrangement links TRBV27 to TRBJ2-7; 14 bases match TRBD2. Trimming at V came to 6 bases and at J to 5 bases, leaving 9 bases not matched to a gene. The CDR3 is 16 amino acids. CDR1 is MNHEY, CDR2 SMNVEV, per germline (reference sequence). The DNA for the CDR3 is TGTGCCAGCAGCAAGGGGGGGACTAGCGGGAGTCACGAGCAGTACTTC. This translates into CASSKGGTSGSHEQYF.

As to this clone: Mismatch with germline at one junction end may stem from a read error. The CDR3 DNA reads TGTGCTAGCAGCTCAGCGGGACTAGCGGAAGAGACCCAGTACTTC. It encodes CASSSAGLAEETQYF. The gene calls are TRBV7-7 and TRBJ2-5, with 11 bases lining up with TRBD2. This CDR3 is built from 15 residues. Germline V gives CDR1 SSHAT, CDR2 FNYEAQ (reference sequence).

This clone was observed a handful of times. The chain couples TRBV5-1 to TRBJ2-3, with D possibly being TRBD1 (6 bases). The CDR3 is made up of 15 amino acids. The germline V and J ends were trimmed by 4 bases and 2 bases, with 14 bases remaining between them. Germline V gives CDR1 SGHRS, CDR2 YFSETQ. The CDR3 DNA follows: TGCGCCAGCAGCCCGGGGCAGGGACACACAGATACGCAGTATTTT. The encoded protein is CASSPGQGHTDTQYF. Full variable domain (remainder filled in from reference TRBV5-1 and TRBJ2-3): KAGVTQTPRYLIKTRGQQVTLSCSPISGHRSVSWYQQTPGQGLQFLFEYFSETQRNKGNFPGRFSGRQFSNSRSEMNVSTLELGDSALYLCASSPGQGHTDTQYFGPGTRLTVL.

This clone has only one observation. The chain links TRBV19 to TRBJ2-1; 7 bases align to TRBD2. The germline gives CDR1 LNHDA, CDR2 SQIVND (reference sequence). V was pared by 2 bases and J by 6 bases, with 7 bases of the junction left unmatched. This CDR3 has 15 amino acids. This CDR3 is CASSIMGTTFNEQFF. CDR3 DNA: TGTGCCAGTAGTATAATGGGGACTACGTTCAATGAGCAGTTCTTC.

A few counts support this clone. Other nucleotide sequences from this sample produce the same CDR3. The gene calls are TRBV5-4 and TRBJ2-7; 7 bases align to TRBD1. CDR3 length equals 13 residues. Germline V gene lookup returns CDR1 SGHNT and CDR2 YYREEE (reference sequence). Losses at the gene ends were 0 bases for V and 3 bases for J; bases not matched to a gene: 0. The CDR3 nucleotides read TGTGCCAGCAGCTTGGACAGGGGCTACGAGCAGTACTTC. Protein sequence: CASSLDRGYEQYF. The full variable domain, with the rest looked up from reference TRBV5-4 and TRBJ2-7, is ETGVTQSPTHLIKTRGQQVTLRCSSQSGHNTVSWYQQALGQGPQFIFQYYREEENGRGNFPPRFSGLQFPNYSSELNVNALELDDSALYLCASSLDRGYEQYFGPGTRLTVT.